This is a list of T cell receptor beta chains from one sample in a study of shared clonotypes between healthy human individuals. Repertoires were generated with immunoSEQ multiplex PCR, while TCRdb's copy carries only in-frame clones and drops some. The sample has roughly 500,000 clones; 70% to 80% are singletons. Source material: PBMCs. These receptors came from a woman in her thirties or forties in good health. Some clones in this sample may be carry-over from other donors' samples. The CDR3 runs from the conserved cysteine through the conserved F or W. D genes are given only for firm matches. Clone size is given for some rows only: seen once, a few or many times, or a class if the clone is expanded.

D gene,CDR3 length,J gene,clone size,V gene,CDR3 protein,CDR3 DNA
TRBD1,15,TRBJ1-6,once,TRBV5-6,CASSLEQGKNSPLHF,TGTGCCAGCAGCTTGGAACAGGGGAAGAATTCACCCCTCCACTTT
.,11,TRBJ2-1,many,TRBV20-1,CSAPTHNEQFF,TGCAGTGCCCCGACCCACAATGAGCAGTTCTTC
TRBD1,14,TRBJ2-1,.,TRBV5-1,CASSGQGRDNEQFF,TGCGCCAGCAGCGGACAGGGGAGAGACAATGAGCAGTTCTTC
.,13,TRBJ2-3,.,TRBV7-9,CASSFAQGDTQYF,TGTGCCAGCAGCTTTGCTCAGGGGGATACGCAGTATTTT
.,10,TRBJ1-2,.,TRBV30,CGWGNYGYTF,TGTGGTTGGGGGAACTATGGCTACACCTTC
.,14,TRBJ2-3,.,TRBV10-1,CASSAQKSTDTQYF,TGCGCCAGCAGTGCGCAGAAGAGCACAGATACGCAGTATTTT
.,14,TRBJ1-1,.,TRBV6-5,CASSSTRSNTEAFF,TGTGCCAGCAGTAGTACACGCTCGAACACTGAAGCTTTCTTT
.,17,TRBJ2-1,.,TRBV28,CASTLSSLGASYNEQFF,TGTGCCAGCACCCTAAGTTCCTTGGGGGCGTCCTACAATGAGCAGTTCTTC
.,14,TRBJ2-5,.,TRBV5-6,CASSLVGVQETQYF,TGTGCCAGCAGCTTGGTGGGGGTCCAAGAGACCCAGTACTTC
.,13,TRBJ2-2,.,TRBV10-3,CAISEGFTGELFF,TGTGCCATCAGTGAAGGTTTTACCGGGGAGCTGTTTTTT
.,12,TRBJ2-5,.,TRBV15,CATSRDRRTQYF,TGTGCCACCAGCAGAGATCGTAGGACCCAGTACTTC
TRBD1,13,TRBJ1-2,once,TRBV6-6,CASSGQGVYGYTF,TGTGCCAGCAGTGGACAGGGTGTCTATGGCTACACCTTC
.,15,TRBJ2-2,.,TRBV11-2,CASSFSGPSSGELFF,TGTGCCAGCAGCTTTTCTGGACCTAGTTCCGGGGAGCTGTTTTTT
.,15,TRBJ2-5,.,TRBV28,CASSATGSIGETQYF,TGTGCCAGCAGCGCCACCGGGTCTATAGGCGAGACCCAGTACTTC
.,15,TRBJ2-3,few,TRBV7-6,CASSLGQGGTDTQYF,TGTGCCAGCAGCTTAGGGCAGGGAGGAACAGATACGCAGTATTTT
.,12,TRBJ2-3,.,TRBV7-2,CASSLPPDTQYF,TGTGCCAGCAGCTTACCCCCAGATACGCAGTATTTT
.,15,TRBJ1-1,.,TRBV5-5,CASSLSPLSNTEAFF,TGTGCCAGCAGCTTGAGCCCGTTGTCGAACACTGAAGCTTTCTTT
TRBD1,14,TRBJ2-2,.,TRBV7-2,CASSLRQGHGELFF,TGTGCCAGCAGCTTAAGACAGGGTCACGGGGAGCTGTTTTTT
TRBD1,16,TRBJ2-1,.,TRBV6-1,CASSEILTGPYNEQFF,TGTGCCAGCAGTGAAATTTTGACAGGGCCCTACAATGAGCAGTTCTTC